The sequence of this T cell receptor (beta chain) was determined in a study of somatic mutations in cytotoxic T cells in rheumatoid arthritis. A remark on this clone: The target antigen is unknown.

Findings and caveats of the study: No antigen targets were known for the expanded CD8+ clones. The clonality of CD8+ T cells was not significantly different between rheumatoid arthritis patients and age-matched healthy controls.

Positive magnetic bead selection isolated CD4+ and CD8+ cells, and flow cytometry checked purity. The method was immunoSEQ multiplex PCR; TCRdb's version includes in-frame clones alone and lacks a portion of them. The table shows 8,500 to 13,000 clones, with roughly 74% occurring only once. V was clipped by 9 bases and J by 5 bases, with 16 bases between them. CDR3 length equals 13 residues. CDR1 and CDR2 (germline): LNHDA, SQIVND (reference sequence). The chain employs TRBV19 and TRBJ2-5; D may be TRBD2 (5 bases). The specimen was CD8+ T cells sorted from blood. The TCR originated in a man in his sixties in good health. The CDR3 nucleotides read TGTGCCAGCTCTCTGGGCTGGAGGGAGACCCAGTACTTC. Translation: CASSLGWRETQYF.